This T cell receptor beta chain came from a study of shared clonotypes between healthy human individuals (dated by TCRdb to 2018 to 2020). Turning to the overall study: A couple of women and a few men aged 18 to 49 years were included in the cohort. For each donor, CD4 naive and CD4 memory were each given three plates, CD8 naive was given two plates, and CD8 memory was given one plate. To estimate repertoire size and how much clonotype sharing occurs between individuals, the study deeply sequenced the blood TCR repertoires of several healthy adults. Libraries were prepared and TCR repertoires were sequenced by different laboratories using diverse techniques, in order to increase sequencing depth and limit assay-specific biases. Between about 0.8 and 9 billion PBMCs per donor were obtained by leukapheresis.

On the study overall, not on this receptor specifically: Because the study included a small number of donors, the genetic and exposure-history diversity represented was limited. Larger estimated clonotype richness was generally found for naive subsets than for memory subsets. Compared with non-shared clonotypes, clonotypes shared by all four sorted-subset donors had higher generation probabilities. Pairwise subsampling indicated that sequencing depth was expected to affect the degree of clonotype sharing among donors. Even with the large sequencing depth, rarefaction of the sorted-subset datasets indicated that sequencing was incomplete. When several donors were compared, the shared fraction of clonotypes was around 5% for naive CD4, around 3.6% for naive CD8, 2.3% for memory CD4, and roughly 0.4% for memory CD8. Only blood was sampled, and tissue TCR repertoires likely differ from those in blood.

In the germline V gene (reference sequence), CDR1 corresponds to LNHDA and CDR2 to SQIVND. Trimming at the junction amounts to 6 bases on V and 4 bases on J, and the germline ends lie 19 bases apart. From its cysteine to its phenylalanine, the CDR3 spans 15 amino acids. Only the CDR3 region is kept as DNA, spanning 45 bases read in frame from base 1. Concerning this clone: Its specific antigen is unknown. Per-nucleotide qualities are absent, and no much larger clonotype sits a single base away.

The donors were healthy, HIV-negative adults who had no recently reported acute infections or vaccinations. All donors were Caucasian adults living in Nashville, Tennessee, USA. CD8 memory samples consisted of magnetically selected CD45RO+ cells combined with CCR7-negative CD45RA+ effector memory (TemRA) cells. Blood was collected by leukapheresis, and PBMCs were isolated by Ficoll-Histopaque density gradient centrifugation and then cryopreserved in liquid nitrogen vapor phase. Analytical flow cytometry was used to check the purity and quantity of each magnetically sorted T cell population. From each sorted fraction, genomic DNA was isolated and quantified by UV absorbance on a Nanodrop 2000c. Using the deep immunoSEQ assay, multiplex PCR amplified TCR CDR3 regions from genomic DNA. Extracted genomic DNA from each cell subset was spread evenly across all wells of several immunoSEQ 96-well plates, with each plate serving as a replicate. For sorted subsets, approximately 190 ng of genomic DNA, equivalent to 25,000 to 35,000 T cell genomes, went into each replicate PCR. Purified libraries were quantified with a Qubit 3.0 fluorometer, sized on a Bioanalyzer 2100, and re-quantified with the KAPA Library Quantification kit. Every immunoSEQ 96-well plate was sequenced on a dedicated single-read 150-cycle Illumina NextSeq 550 flow cell. Concerning the study's data processing: Because the immunoSEQ output included only junctional sequences and no quality scores, the filtering could not be the same as the filtering used for full-length reads. To assign V/J genes and CDR3, sequences were annotated against IMGT germline references using PyIR, a Python wrapper for IgBLAST v1.9. Reads were filtered out if the reads had weak V/J assignments (E-value above 1e-6), no CDR3, stop codons, out-of-frame junctions, or ambiguous translated residues. V3J clonotypes were defined by identical inferred V gene, J gene, and CDR3 amino acid sequence. To compute the percentage overlap between repertoires, the number of shared unique clonotypes was divided by the size of the smaller repertoire. RTK rarefaction, the Chao1 estimator, and Recon v2.1 estimates of unobserved clonotypes were used to assess repertoire richness. Generation probabilities were computed with OLGA for all TCRbeta clonotypes obtained by the gDNA method from a handful of donors. In its TCRdb copy, this immuneACCESS table keeps in-frame sequences only and misses some clones. Where compared with another copy, unresolved V genes explain less than half of these, and the others have no known cause. The DNA gave D and trimming, while V, J and clone size come from that table. Across this sample there are a few hundred thousand clones, with just over 95% seen only once. The ten largest make up around 0.3% of the sample.

The chain couples TRBV19 to TRBJ2-7; the D region possibly corresponds to TRBD2 (6 bases align). The receptor comes from a man in his thirties or forties in good health. Sequences were obtained from memory CD8+ T cells sorted from blood. This specimen's cell subset or site label, interpreted: CD45RO+ cells pooled with CCR7-negative TemRA cells. The CDR3 corresponds to CASRDRERSSYEQYF. Here is the DNA: TGTGCCAGTAGGGACCGGGAGAGGAGCTCTTACGAGCAGTACTTC.